Listed below are T cell receptor beta chains from one sample, sequenced in a study of somatic mutations in cytotoxic T cells in rheumatoid arthritis. Generated by immunoSEQ multiplex PCR, the TCRdb table keeps only in-frame clones and is missing some. Found here are over 8,500 clones, about 70% of them singletons; the top ten hold about two fifths. The sequencing sample was made of CD8+ T cells sorted from blood. These receptors were obtained from a man in his 60s in good health. CDR3s include the opening cysteine and the closing phenylalanine or tryptophan. A D gene is named only where the DNA matches it firmly. A row's size may be missing; if present it is once, few, many or a size class.

V,D,J,size,CDR3,DNA
TRBV4-1,TRBD2,TRBJ2-7,.,CASSHTPSGSLYEQYF,TGCGCCAGCAGCCACACCCCTAGCGGGAGTTTATACGAGCAGTACTTC
TRBV27,TRBD1,TRBJ2-2,.,CASSRGTGGTGELFF,TGTGCCAGCAGTCGCGGGACAGGGGGCACCGGGGAGCTGTTTTTT
TRBV18,.,TRBJ2-5,.,CASSPAGRVLGGGAQYF,TGTGCCAGCTCACCGGCGGGCAGGGTTCTAGGGGGGGGCGCCCAGTACTTC
TRBV2,TRBD2,TRBJ2-5,.,CASRPYGGGETQYF,TGTGCCAGCAGGCCCTACGGGGGGGGAGAGACCCAGTACTTC
TRBV9,.,TRBJ2-1,.,CASKEEPGGTYNEQFF,TGTGCCTCCAAGGAAGAACCCGGGGGCACCTACAATGAGCAGTTCTTC
TRBV29-1,TRBD2,TRBJ2-1,once,CSVEDTGGMVINEQFF,TGCAGCGTCGAAGATACGGGGGGTATGGTCATCAATGAGCAGTTCTTC
TRBV28,TRBD2,TRBJ2-7,.,CASSLLAGGGYEQYF,TGTGCCAGCAGTTTATTAGCGGGAGGGGGCTACGAGCAGTACTTC
TRBV27,.,TRBJ1-5,.,CASSLAVAQPQHF,TGTGCCAGCAGTTTAGCCGTAGCTCAGCCCCAGCATTTT
TRBV7-9,.,TRBJ1-6,.,CASSRQEGVWDSPLHF,TGTGCCAGCAGCAGACAGGAAGGGGTTTGGGATTCACCCCTCCACTTT
TRBV15,.,TRBJ1-3,.,CATSREALNTIYF,TGTGCCACCAGCAGAGAGGCCCTAAACACCATATATTTT
TRBV30,TRBD1,TRBJ2-2,.,CAWSGLVRGLGVTGELFF,TGTGCCTGGAGTGGTCTAGTCAGGGGGCTCGGTGTCACCGGGGAGCTGTTTTTT
TRBV6-5,.,TRBJ1-1,.,CASSYSENSEAFF,TGTGCCAGCAGTTACTCGGAGAACAGTGAAGCTTTCTTT
TRBV6-1,TRBD1,TRBJ2-7,.,CASSARFGTGTEQYF,TGTGCCAGCAGTGCCCGATTCGGGACAGGGACCGAGCAGTACTTC
TRBV2,TRBD2,TRBJ2-3,few,CASRAGGFTTDTQYF,TGTGCCAGCAGGGCGGGAGGGTTTACCACAGATACGCAGTATTTT
TRBV28,.,TRBJ1-5,.,CASSILYGSNQPQHF,TGTGCCAGCAGTATTTTGTATGGGAGCAATCAGCCCCAGCATTTT
TRBV7-2,.,TRBJ1-5,once,CASSLGQGARQPQHF,TGTGCCAGCAGCTTAGGCCAGGGCGCACGGCAGCCCCAGCATTTT
TRBV4-2,.,TRBJ1-1,.,CASSQDQDTEAFF,TGTGCCAGCAGCCAAGATCAAGACACTGAAGCTTTCTTT
TRBV6-5,TRBD1,TRBJ2-7,once,CASSNDRGVSYEQYF,TGTGCCAGCAGTAACGACAGGGGGGTCTCCTACGAGCAGTACTTC
TRBV28,.,TRBJ1-4,once,CASSLAEKLFF,TGTGCCAGCAGTTTGGCTGAAAAACTGTTTTTT
TRBV2,TRBD1,TRBJ2-7,.,CASSPRDSYEQYF,TGTGCCAGCAGCCCCCGGGACAGCTACGAGCAGTACTTC
TRBV19,.,TRBJ1-1,.,CASSIGDYTEAFF,TGTGCCAGTAGCATCGGGGATTACACTGAAGCTTTCTTT
TRBV27,TRBD2,TRBJ2-7,.,CASRPGLAGAYEQYF,TGTGCCAGCAGACCGGGACTAGCGGGAGCCTACGAGCAGTACTTC
TRBV7-9,.,TRBJ1-1,.,CASSLGAGYMNTEAFF,TGTGCCAGCAGCTTGGGTGCAGGGTACATGAACACTGAAGCTTTCTTT
TRBV6-5,.,TRBJ2-5,few,CASSYSGSGEAQYF,TGTGCCAGCAGTTACTCCGGCAGCGGAGAGGCCCAGTACTTC
TRBV6-5,TRBD1,TRBJ1-4,.,CASSYGQAGLNEKLFF,TGTGCCAGCAGTTACGGACAGGCGGGATTGAATGAAAAACTGTTTTTT
TRBV4-2,.,TRBJ2-1,.,CASSQSDRGGSEQFF,TGTGCCAGCAGCCAATCTGACAGGGGAGGGAGTGAGCAGTTCTTC
TRBV29-1,TRBD1,TRBJ2-7,.,CSVEVRDRYEQYF,TGCAGCGTTGAAGTTAGGGACAGATACGAGCAGTACTTC
TRBV25-1,.,TRBJ2-7,.,CASSARGPYEQYF,TGTGCCAGCAGTGCCCGGGGACCCTACGAGCAGTACTTC
TRBV28,TRBD2,TRBJ2-1,.,CASSLLAGGREQFF,TGTGCCAGCAGCCTACTAGCGGGGGGGAGGGAGCAGTTCTTC
TRBV10-1,.,TRBJ2-3,few,CASSERIELPSTDTQYF,TGCGCCAGCAGTGAGAGAATTGAACTTCCTAGCACAGATACGCAGTATTTT
TRBV6-1,.,TRBJ1-4,.,CASNLRQAGEKLFF,TGTGCCAGCAACCTTAGACAGGCGGGCGAAAAACTGTTTTTT
TRBV4-3,TRBD1,TRBJ2-7,.,CASSQDPGTGSYEQYF,TGCGCCAGCAGCCAAGATCCCGGGACAGGGTCATACGAGCAGTACTTC
TRBV28,.,TRBJ1-1,few,CASSLGGLTEAFF,TGTGCCAGCAGTTTAGGAGGGCTCACTGAAGCTTTCTTT
TRBV2,.,TRBJ1-1,.,CASTSQEMNTEAFF,TGTGCCAGCACCTCACAGGAGATGAACACTGAAGCTTTCTTT
TRBV5-4,.,TRBJ2-7,.,CASSQGETGHYEQYF,TGTGCCAGCAGCCAAGGGGAGACCGGCCACTACGAGCAGTACTTC
TRBV7-2,.,TRBJ2-7,.,CASSLAVTGKVPYEQYF,TGTGCCAGCAGCTTAGCGGTAACAGGGAAGGTTCCTTACGAGCAGTACTTC
TRBV9,.,TRBJ1-6,.,CASSGAGGGYNSPLHF,TGTGCCAGCAGCGGGGCTGGGGGGGGCTATAATTCACCCCTCCACTTT
TRBV6-6,.,TRBJ2-7,.,CASSYSTDYEQYF,TGTGCCAGCAGTTACTCGACAGACTACGAGCAGTACTTC
TRBV2,.,TRBJ2-7,.,CASSVSSYEQYF,TGTGCCAGCAGTGTAAGCTCCTACGAGCAGTACTTC
TRBV27,TRBD2,TRBJ2-1,.,CASSPTSGVSYNEQFF,TGTGCCAGCAGTCCAACTAGCGGGGTAAGCTACAATGAGCAGTTCTTC
TRBV14,TRBD2,TRBJ2-1,.,CASSLGGSYNEQFF,TGTGCCAGCAGTCTCGGGGGGTCCTACAATGAGCAGTTCTTC